The clone carrying this TCR beta chain is a singleton in its sample. The antigen is undetermined. These data belong to a study of tumor-infiltrating lymphocytes in localized non-small cell lung cancer. Study information: Resected tumor was paired with non-adjacent uninvolved lung from the same patient. Study-wide results and limits: Technical variation could not be separated from intratumor heterogeneity here. Higher tumor T cell infiltration than in uninvolved lung was supported by TCRbeta sequencing.

Measured with immunoSEQ multiplex PCR; TCRdb has only the in-frame clones, and not every one. This sample has some 9,000 clones, with about 63% found just once. V was pared by 0 bases and J by 7 bases, with 7 bases between. The CDR3 length is 13 residues. Germline V gene sequence: CDR1 SGHDN, CDR2 FVKESK. The receptor's source is a human donor with non-small cell lung cancer. The source material was uninvolved lung tissue not adjacent to the tumor. The gene calls are TRBV14 and TRBJ1-5; D is ambiguous. Here the CDR3 reads CASSQEIWQPQHF. The CDR3 nucleotides are TGTGCCAGCAGCCAAGAAATATGGCAGCCCCAGCATTTT.